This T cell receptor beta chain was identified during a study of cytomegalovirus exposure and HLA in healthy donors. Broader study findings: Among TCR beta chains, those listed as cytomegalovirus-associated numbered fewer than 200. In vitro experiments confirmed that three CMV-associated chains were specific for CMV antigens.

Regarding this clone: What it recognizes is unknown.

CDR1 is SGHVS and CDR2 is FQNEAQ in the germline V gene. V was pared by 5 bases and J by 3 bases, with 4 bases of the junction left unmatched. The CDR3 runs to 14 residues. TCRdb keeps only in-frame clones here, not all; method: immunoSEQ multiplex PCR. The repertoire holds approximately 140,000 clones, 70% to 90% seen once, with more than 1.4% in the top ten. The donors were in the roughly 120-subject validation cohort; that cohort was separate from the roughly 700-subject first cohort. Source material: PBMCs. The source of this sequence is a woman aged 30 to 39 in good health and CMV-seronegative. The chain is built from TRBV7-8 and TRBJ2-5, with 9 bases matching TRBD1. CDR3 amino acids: CASSPRTGEETQYF. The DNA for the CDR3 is TGTGCCAGCAGCCCCCGGACAGGGGAAGAGACCCAGTACTTC.